The next 20 T cell receptor beta chains were all read from a single sample in a study of PD-L1 blockade in urothelial cancer. Clones were sequenced by immunoSEQ multiplex PCR, and TCRdb holds only the in-frame ones, with some missing. Among approximately 110,000 clones, 70% to 90% were seen once, and the ten largest hold 2.4%. Sequenced material: PBMCs, taken around atezolizumab (anti-PD-L1) treatment. These receptors were taken from a man aged 50 to 59 with urothelial cancer.

The chain has TRBV7-9 and TRBJ1-1; 9 bases are a match to TRBD1. Germline loops: CDR1 SEHNR, CDR2 FQNEAQ (reference sequence). V was clipped by 0 bases and J by 5 bases; unmatched bases: 4. The CDR3 is made up of 15 amino acids. The CDR3 region has the DNA TGTGCCAGCAGCTTAGCGGGACAGGGACATACTGAAGCTTTCTTT. This translates into CASSLAGQGHTEAFF.

V gene TRBV4-1 combines with J gene TRBJ2-2; TRBD1 matches at 7 bases. The ends lost 1 base at V and 5 bases at J; junction bases unmatched: 4. Germline V gene data show CDR1 as MGHRA and CDR2 as YSYEKL. The CDR3 is 15 residues long. The CDR3 region has the DNA TGCGCCAGCAGCCAAGGACAGGGTTCAACCGGGGAGCTGTTTTTT. Amino acid sequence: CASSQGQGSTGELFF.

The chain carries TRBV30 and TRBJ2-3; the D gene is possibly TRBD2 (5 bases). CDR1 and CDR2 (germline): GTSNPN, SVGIG (reference sequence). The CDR3 runs 15 residues. V was pared by 3 bases and J by 1 base, with 14 bases between. In nucleotides, the CDR3 is TGTGCCTGGAGAGTCCGGCTAGCCGGCACAGATACGCAGTATTTT. It is translated as CAWRVRLAGTDTQYF.

The CDR3 is CASSFSRGEKLFF. The CDR3 region has the DNA TGTGCCAGCAGCTTTAGCAGGGGTGAAAAACTGTTTTTT. The V and J genes are TRBV7-2 and TRBJ1-4, with D possibly matching TRBD1 (6 bases). CDR1 SGHTA and CDR2 FQGNSA come from the germline V gene. Trimming pared 3 bases from V and 7 bases from J, leaving 9 bases between. The CDR3 extends over 13 amino acids. The whole variable domain, remainder taken from reference TRBV7-2 and TRBJ1-4, is GAGVSQSPSNKVTEKGKDVELRCDPISGHTALYWYRQSLGQGLEFLIYFQGNSAPDKSGLPSDRFSAERTGGSVSTLTIQRTQQEDSAVYLCASSFSRGEKLFFGSGTQLSVL.

The chain combines TRBV2 with TRBJ2-3; D is ambiguous. V was clipped by 6 bases and J by 0 bases, with 10 bases between them. Germline-derived CDR1 and CDR2 are SNHLY and FYNNEI. The CDR3 runs 14 residues. CDR3 residues: CASSLTYSTDTQYF. As DNA, the CDR3 is TGTGCCAGCAGCCTGACTTATAGCACAGATACGCAGTATTTT.

The chain combines TRBV11-3 with TRBJ2-3; 9 bases match TRBD1. The CDR3 totals 15 residues. Germline V CDR1 and CDR2: SGHNT, YENEEA. Trimming at V came to 5 bases and at J to 4 bases, leaving 7 bases not matched to a gene. CDR3 loop: CASSPGQGRADTQYF. CDR3 DNA sequence: TGTGCCAGCAGCCCCGGACAGGGGAGAGCAGATACGCAGTATTTT.

This chain connects TRBV19 to TRBJ1-5; D is undetermined. Germline values: CDR1 LNHDA, CDR2 SQIVND (reference sequence). V lost 3 bases and J lost 6, with 15 bases in between. The CDR3 length is 15 residues. Here the CDR3 reads CASSMAAGGRQPQHF. The CDR3, as DNA: TGTGCCAGTAGTATGGCAGCAGGAGGACGTCAGCCCCAGCATTTT.

CDR3 sequence (DNA): TGTGCCAGCAGTCGGTGGGGGGGTGAGCCCCAGCATTTT. The encoded protein is CASSRWGGEPQHF. The chain uses TRBV6-5 and TRBJ1-5; D possibly corresponds to TRBD1 (5 bases). The CDR3 spans 13 residues. Germline CDR1 is MNHEY and CDR2 is SVGAGI. The V gene lost 5 bases and the J gene lost 8 bases, with 13 bases spanning the gap.

The gene calls are TRBV18 and TRBJ2-1; D is possibly TRBD2 (5 bases). The V gene lost 0 bases and the J gene lost 3 bases, with 12 bases spanning the gap. The CDR3 contains 16 residues. Germline V gene data show CDR1 as KGHSH and CDR2 as LQKENI. CDR3 DNA sequence: TGTGCCAGCTCACCACCCAGCGGACGTGTCTACAATGAGCAGTTCTTC. Translation gives CASSPPSGRVYNEQFF.

CDR3 nucleotide sequence: TGTGCCAGCAGCTACAGGGAAGGTCCTGGAAACACCATATATTTT. It yields the protein CASSYREGPGNTIYF. The gene calls are TRBV7-6 and TRBJ1-3; TRBD1 is a possible D gene (6 bases). Trimming cost V 4 bases and J 2 bases, with 12 bases left between them. The CDR3 has 15 residues. In germline, CDR1 is SGHVS, CDR2 FNYEAQ. The variable domain in full, with the rest retrieved from reference TRBV7-6 and TRBJ1-3, is GAGVSQSPRYKVTKRGQDVALRCDPISGHVSLYWYRQALGQGPEFLTYFNYEAQQDKSGLPNDRFSAERPEGSISTLTIQRTEQRDSAMYRCASSYREGPGNTIYFGEGSWLTVV.

This chain connects TRBV6-5 to TRBJ1-1, with a tentative D call TRBD1 (5 bases). CDR3 length: 14 residues. V lost 2 bases to trimming and J lost 4 bases, with 11 bases between them. CDR1 is MNHEY, CDR2 SVGAGI, per germline. In DNA, the CDR3 is TGTGCCAGCAGTTACATGGGGGGAGGCACTGAAGCTTTCTTT. Its protein product is CASSYMGGGTEAFF.

V and J are TRBV6-5 and TRBJ1-4, with a possible D match to TRBD1 (5 bases). Trimming left V 0 bases short and J 7 bases short, with 12 bases between. Germline assignment: CDR1 MNHEY and CDR2 SVGAGI. The CDR3 covers 15 residues. CDR3 DNA: TGTGCCAGCAGTTACTCGGGTAGGGGTGGTGAAAAACTGTTTTTT. It translates to CASSYSGRGGEKLFF.

This chain uses TRBV5-4 with TRBJ2-1, with 8 bases identical to TRBD1. Germline assignment: CDR1 SGHNT and CDR2 YYREEE (reference sequence). The CDR3 extends over 15 amino acids. After removal of 0 bases from V and 5 bases from J, the junction contained 4 bases not matched to a gene. The CDR3 DNA follows: TGTGCCAGCAGCTTGGCCGGACAGGGCCACAATGAGCAGTTCTTC. Translated: CASSLAGQGHNEQFF.

The rearrangement uses TRBV18 and TRBJ2-7; no definite D call. The ends were cut back, 2 bases at V and 3 bases at J, with 5 bases in the middle. In germline, CDR1 is KGHSH, CDR2 LQKENI. The CDR3 contains 12 residues. DNA for the CDR3: TGTGCCAGCTCACCAACTGGCTACGAGCAGTACTTC. It translates to CASSPTGYEQYF. The complete variable domain, with remaining parts taken from reference TRBV18 and TRBJ2-7, reads NAGVMQNPRHLVRRRGQEARLRCSPMKGHSHVYWYRQLPEEGLKFMVYLQKENIIDESGMPKERFSAEFPKEGPSILRIQQVVRGDSAAYFCASSPTGYEQYFGPGTRLTVT.

The CDR3 protein is CASSQERETPHEQYF. The CDR3, as DNA: TGCGCCAGCAGCCAAGAGAGGGAGACCCCTCACGAGCAGTACTTC. The chain recombines TRBV4-1 with TRBJ2-7, with D possibly being TRBD2 (5 bases). V lost 0 bases to trimming and J lost 5 bases, with 14 bases between them. Germline V gene data show CDR1 as MGHRA and CDR2 as YSYEKL. The CDR3 totals 15 residues.

The rearrangement links TRBV28 to TRBJ1-4; 11 positions match TRBD1. Germline lookup yields CDR1 MDHEN and CDR2 SYDVKM. The CDR3 has 16 amino acids. The J segment lost 4 bases and the V segment lost 4 bases, leaving 5 bases of the junction unmatched. The CDR3 DNA reads TGTGCCAGCAGTTCTCCGGGACAGGGGGTTAATGAAAAACTGTTTTTT. This sequence encodes CASSSPGQGVNEKLFF.

The chain uses TRBV7-9 and TRBJ2-3, with 7 bases that match TRBD1. Trimming cost V 5 bases and J 2 bases; bases outside gene matches: 7. Germline V gene lookup returns CDR1 SEHNR and CDR2 FQNEAQ (reference sequence). The CDR3 loop spans 15 amino acids. The CDR3 nucleotides read TGTGCCAGCAGCGTCGTACAGGGGTCCACAGATACGCAGTATTTT. It encodes CASSVVQGSTDTQYF.

This sequence joins TRBV5-6 and TRBJ1-2; the match to TRBD1 covers 7 bases. The germline gives CDR1 SGHDT, CDR2 YYEEEE. This CDR3 region has 13 residues. V lost 1 base to trimming and J lost 6 bases; unmatched junction nucleotides: 3. CDR3 protein: CASSLRQGDGYTF. The CDR3, as DNA: TGTGCCAGCAGCTTGAGACAGGGAGATGGCTACACCTTC.

The chain employs TRBV5-4 and TRBJ2-2, with 7 positions matching TRBD1. The CDR3 length is 12 residues. Germline V CDR1 and CDR2: SGHNT, YYREEE (reference sequence). Germline trimming cut 4 bases from V and 6 bases from J; bases unmatched to any gene: 0. In nucleotides, the CDR3 is TGTGCCAGCAGCCAGGGGGCCGGGGAGCTGTTTTTT. Amino acid sequence: CASSQGAGELFF.

The sample holds one count of this clone. This chain joins TRBV5-1 and TRBJ2-1; TRBD2 aligns across 10 bases. The CDR3 spans 16 residues. Trimming removed 3 bases from V and 4 bases from J; junction bases left unmatched: 7. Looked up from germline, CDR1 is SGHRS and CDR2 is YFSETQ. CDR3 sequence: CASSSRAGGLYNEQFF. DNA for the CDR3: TGCGCCAGCAGCTCTCGAGCGGGAGGGCTTTACAATGAGCAGTTCTTC.